This TCR beta chain is from a study of T cells after yellow fever vaccination. Findings and caveats of the study: Abundant clonotypes (contaminants from the bulk population) could be present in FACS-sorted repertoires.

The germline V and J ends were trimmed by 5 bases and 0 bases, with 18 bases remaining between them. Germline CDR1 reads SGHNT; CDR2 reads YENEEA. This CDR3 contains 17 residues. Researchers made TCR cDNA using 5'RACE template switching, and this step added a universal primer site and UMIs. One entry per CDR3 protein results from TCRdb running MiXCR on the 5' RACE reads. The data hold around 590,000 distinct CDR3 sequences, with 10% to 15% observed a single time. The sample holds many counts of this clonotype. The antigen is undetermined. The sample in question was PBMCs, obtained on the day of the yellow fever booster vaccination. The chain is built from TRBV11-3 and TRBJ2-3, with D possibly being TRBD1 (5 bases). This clonotype was obtained from a young man who received the YFV17D yellow fever vaccine. DNA of the CDR3: TGTGCCAGCAGCCAAACTTCTCAGGGATTTAGCACAGATACGCAGTATTTT. Translating it yields CASSQTSQGFSTDTQYF.